The present T cell receptor (beta chain) was sequenced within a study of CD8 T cells in Susac syndrome. It was with random hexamers that roughly 0.45 to 1 ug RNA was reverse transcribed. Each CDR3 protein is one row after TCRdb ran MiXCR on the immunoSEQ multiplex PCR reads. This table holds about 130,000 distinct CDR3 sequences, roughly 80% found once. The receptor was isolated from a human donor with multiple sclerosis. The sample comprised CD8+ T cells from PBMCs.

CDR3 sequence reads: CASSLESPTNEQFF. The CDR3 DNA is TGTGCCAGCAGTTTGGAGAGTCCCACCAATGAGCAGTTCTTC. The genes are TRBV27 and TRBJ2-1, with unresolved D. V gave up 3 bases and J gave up 6 bases, with 12 bases separating them. Germline V gene data show CDR1 as MNHEY and CDR2 as SMNVEV (reference sequence). The CDR3 spans 14 residues.